The rows below give T cell receptor beta chains drawn from one sample of a study of T cell repertoires in cytomegalovirus infection. The antigens of these receptors remain unknown. TCRdb passed the reads through MiXCR, listing each CDR3 protein once. The sample has around 900,000 distinct CDR3 sequences; around a third are singletons. The sequenced sample was cultured CD8+ T cells from PBMCs, obtained from culture after CMV antigen stimulation. The receptor source for this set is a human donor in good health (CMV status not recorded). Some clones in this sample may be carry-over from other donors' samples. Each CDR3 is given with its conserved first and last residue. The D gene is left open where the match is weak. Clone sizes are given selectively: once, few, many, or a class where the clone is expanded.

size,V,D,J,DNA,CDR3
NA,TRBV11-3,TRBD1,TRBJ2-3,TGTGCCAGCAGCGGGACAGCTTATACCACAGATACGCAGTATTTT,CASSGTAYTTDTQYF
NA,TRBV7-9,NA,TRBJ1-1,TGTGCCAGCAGCTTAACCCCAACTGAAGCTTTCTTT,CASSLTPTEAFF
NA,TRBV5-1,NA,TRBJ1-1,TGCGCCAGCAGCCGGAGCAGGTGGGGGGACACTGAAGCTTTCTTT,CASSRSRWGDTEAFF
NA,TRBV5-4,NA,TRBJ1-1,TGTGCCAGCAGCTCGGTTACAGGGCTCCCCTTGAACACTGAAGCTTTCTTT,CASSSVTGLPLNTEAFF
few,TRBV4-3,NA,TRBJ1-6,TGCGCCAGCAGCCCGACACAAATCTCCTATAATTCACCCCTCCACTTT,CASSPTQISYNSPLHF
few,TRBV12-3/TRBV12-4,NA,TRBJ1-6,TGTGCCAGCAGTTTTGGGGACACCCTCCACTTT,CASSFGDTLHF
few,TRBV9,TRBD2,TRBJ2-1,TGTGCCAGCGGGGAATCCCAGCGGGGGGGCTTCTACAATGAGCAGTTCTTC,CASGESQRGGFYNEQFF
few,TRBV5-4,TRBD1,TRBJ1-2,TGTGCCAGCAGCCTACCGGGACAGGGGGCTTTTAACTATGGCTACACCTTC,CASSLPGQGAFNYGYTF
few,TRBV4-1,NA,TRBJ2-2,TGCGCCAGCAGCCAAGAAAATTACGACCGGAACACCGGGGAGCTGTTTTTT,CASSQENYDRNTGELFF
NA,TRBV9,TRBD1,TRBJ2-5,TGTGCCAGCAGCGTACAGGACAGGGCCCAAGAGACCCAGTACTTC,CASSVQDRAQETQYF
NA,TRBV9,NA,TRBJ2-1,TGTGCCAGCAGCGTATCCAGCGGACCTCCCAATGAGCAGTTCTTC,CASSVSSGPPNEQFF
NA,TRBV12-3/TRBV12-4,NA,TRBJ2-3,TGTGCCAGCAGCTTTCCCCTAGGGCAGATCCTACGGGATACGCAGTATTTT,CASSFPLGQILRDTQYF
NA,TRBV19,NA,TRBJ1-1,TGTGCCAGTAGTATGGGAGTCCGAACTGAAGCTTTCTTT,CASSMGVRTEAFF
few,TRBV6-6,NA,TRBJ1-1,TGTGCCAGCAGTTTGTCTTTAGTCGAAGCTTTCTTT,CASSLSLVEAFF
NA,TRBV5-4,TRBD1,TRBJ1-2,TGTGCCAGCAGCTTGGATCGGGACAGGGGGCAGGGCTACACCTTC,CASSLDRDRGQGYTF
many,TRBV7-6,TRBD1,TRBJ2-1,TGTGCCAGCACCCCAGGACAGGGATTATACAATGAGCAGTTCTTC,CASTPGQGLYNEQFF
NA,TRBV27,NA,TRBJ1-1,TGTGCCAGCAGTTTATCGTCCCTTACAGGGACCCATTCGAACACTGAAGCTTTCTTT,CASSLSSLTGTHSNTEAFF
NA,TRBV14,NA,TRBJ2-2,TGTGCCAGCAGCCAAGCGGAGGCGGACACCGGGGAGCTGTTTTTT,CASSQAEADTGELFF
few,TRBV28,NA,TRBJ2-1,TGTGCCAGCAGGGCCAGGGGGACTAGGGGGAGTAGCTCCTACAATGAGCAGTTCTTC,CASRARGTRGSSSYNEQFF
few,TRBV29-1,TRBD2,TRBJ2-1,TGCAGCGCTATAGCGGGGGGTACCTACAATGAGCAGTTCTTC,CSAIAGGTYNEQFF
NA,TRBV27,NA,TRBJ1-5,TGTGCCAGCAGCACCTCTGGGGCGAATCAGCCCCAGCATTTT,CASSTSGANQPQHF
many,TRBV7-3,NA,TRBJ2-3,TGTGCCAGCAGCTTACCCCCGGGGGCGGGGGCCCTCACAGATACGCAGTATTTT,CASSLPPGAGALTDTQYF
many,TRBV6-1,NA,TRBJ1-5,TGTGCCAGCAGTGAAGGGGGGGGCGGCGGGTGGTATAGCAATCAGCCCCAGCATTTT,CASSEGGGGGWYSNQPQHF
many,TRBV7-9,TRBD1,TRBJ1-2,TGTGCCAGCAGCTTAGGCACAGGGGCTAACTATGGCTACACCTTC,CASSLGTGANYGYTF
few,TRBV6-5,NA,TRBJ2-3,TGTGCCAGCAGTTACTCGGATAACCCCCGTGATACGCAGTATTTT,CASSYSDNPRDTQYF
once,TRBV12-3/TRBV12-4,NA,TRBJ1-5,TGTGCCAGCAGTTTTCGGATCGGCCGGGGGGGCGATCAGCCCCAGCATTTT,CASSFRIGRGGDQPQHF
NA,TRBV20-1,NA,TRBJ1-5,TGCAGTGCTAGGTGGGGGTTGGGCAATCAGCCCCAGCATTTT,CSARWGLGNQPQHF
few,TRBV12-3/TRBV12-4,NA,TRBJ1-4,TGTGCCAGCACCGACCCGAGGGAAAAACTGTTTTTT,CASTDPREKLFF
NA,TRBV7-9,TRBD1,TRBJ1-2,TGTGCCAGCAGCATGTCCCGGGACAGGGATGGCAACTATGGCTACACCTTC,CASSMSRDRDGNYGYTF
NA,TRBV6-6,TRBD1,TRBJ2-7,TGTGCCAGCAGTTACTCGAGTCAGGGGGAAAGCTCCTACGAGCAGTACTTC,CASSYSSQGESSYEQYF
NA,TRBV7-9,NA,TRBJ1-2,TGTGCCAGCAGCGCAGACAGGCGATACGGAAACACCTTC,CASSADRRYGNTF
NA,TRBV7-9,NA,TRBJ1-2,TGTGCCAGCAGCTCGGGACAACCAGAATGGGGCTACACCTTC,CASSSGQPEWGYTF
NA,TRBV9,NA,TRBJ1-2,TGTGCCAGCAGCGTAGCTAAACCCAACTATGGCTACACCTTC,CASSVAKPNYGYTF
few,TRBV19,NA,TRBJ1-5,TGTGCCAGTACTTTCTGGGGGAATCAGCCCCAGCATTTT,CASTFWGNQPQHF
NA,TRBV6-1,TRBD2,TRBJ2-1,TGTGCCAGCAGTGAAGCGCCGACTAGCGGGGTCTTCAATGAGCAGTTCTTC,CASSEAPTSGVFNEQFF
NA,TRBV15,NA,TRBJ2-1,TGTGCCACCAGCAGAGACATGCCCGGGACGGAATCCTACAATGAGCAGTTCTTC,CATSRDMPGTESYNEQFF
NA,TRBV7-9,NA,TRBJ2-1,TGTGCCAGCAGCCCCCGTCACACTGAGCAGTTCTTC,CASSPRHTEQFF
few,TRBV6-5,NA,TRBJ2-1,TGTGCCAGCAGTTACTCGAAGCAGGGGTTGTGGGACGAGCAGTTCTTC,CASSYSKQGLWDEQFF
many,TRBV7-2,NA,TRBJ2-3,TGTGCCAGCAGCTTAGATGTCTTCGCGCCGACTTTGGGAGATACGCAGTATTTT,CASSLDVFAPTLGDTQYF
NA,TRBV7-3,NA,TRBJ2-2,TGTGCCAAGGGGGGGAAGAACACCGGGGAGCTGTTTTTT,CAKGGKNTGELFF
many,TRBV5-4,NA,TRBJ1-1,TGTGCCAGCAGCTTGAGGGGGGAAGCAAGTACTGAAGCTTTCTTT,CASSLRGEASTEAFF
NA,TRBV5-4,TRBD1,TRBJ2-2,TGTGCCAGCAGCTCAACGGGGACAGGGTTCTCCACCGGGGAGCTGTTTTTT,CASSSTGTGFSTGELFF
few,TRBV5-1,NA,TRBJ2-7,TGCGCCAGCAGCCCCTTCGGAGAAGGCTCCTACGAGCAGTACTTC,CASSPFGEGSYEQYF
few,TRBV6-1,NA,TRBJ1-4,TGTGCCAGCAGCCCACTGACCTTGAACGGTGAAAAACTGTTTTTT,CASSPLTLNGEKLFF
NA,TRBV10-3,TRBD2,TRBJ2-3,TGTGCCATCAGGATGTATAAGACTAGCGGGGGGGTTAGCACAGATACGCAGTATTTT,CAIRMYKTSGGVSTDTQYF
NA,TRBV6-6,TRBD1,TRBJ1-5,TGTGCCAGCACTACTACAGGGGCCGGTCAGCCCCAGCATTTT,CASTTTGAGQPQHF
few,TRBV7-2,NA,TRBJ1-1,TGTGCCAGCAGCTTAGCGGTAGGTGCAAACACTGAAGCTTTCTTT,CASSLAVGANTEAFF
few,TRBV10-3,TRBD2,TRBJ2-1,TGTGCCATCAAACCAAGCGGGGGGGCCAATGAGCAGTTCTTC,CAIKPSGGANEQFF
NA,TRBV20-1,TRBD1,TRBJ1-6,TGCAGTGCTAGAGATGTAGGACAGGGGGACCGATTTTCGGATTCACCCCTCCACTTT,CSARDVGQGDRFSDSPLHF
NA,TRBV27,TRBD2,TRBJ2-1,TGTGCCAGCAGTTCGACTAGCCAGGCCCGGTATGAGCAGTTCTTC,CASSSTSQARYEQFF
NA,TRBV4-1,TRBD1,TRBJ2-5,TGCGCCAGCAGCGGATCCCAGGGGGAGTTTTTGGAGACCCAGTACTTC,CASSGSQGEFLETQYF
NA,TRBV2,NA,TRBJ1-2,TGTGCCACCGAACAGGGCCCAAGATATGGCTACACCTTC,CATEQGPRYGYTF
NA,TRBV11-2,TRBD1,TRBJ2-5,TGTGCCAGCAGCTTAACAGGGGGCTCGGAGGAGACCCAGTACTTC,CASSLTGGSEETQYF
NA,TRBV11-3,NA,TRBJ2-3,TGTGCCAGCAGCTCAGGGACGGGGGATACGCAGTATTTT,CASSSGTGDTQYF
few,TRBV7-9,TRBD2,TRBJ2-1,TGTGCCAGCAGCATTCATCTAGCGGGGGGCAATGAGCAGTTCTTC,CASSIHLAGGNEQFF
NA,TRBV3-1,NA,TRBJ2-1,TGTGCCAGCAGCCAAGGGGGTCATGAGCAGTTCTTC,CASSQGGHEQFF
NA,TRBV6-1,TRBD2,TRBJ2-3,TGTGCCAGCACCCCAGTACTCAGGACTAGCGAAGATACGCAGTATTTT,CASTPVLRTSEDTQYF
few,TRBV7-6,NA,TRBJ2-3,TGTGCCAGCAGCTGGACCTCAGATACGCAGTATTTT,CASSWTSDTQYF